This is a list of T cell receptor beta chains from one sample in a study of cytomegalovirus exposure and HLA in healthy donors. Sequencing used immunoSEQ multiplex PCR; TCRdb keeps in-frame clones, though not all of them. This table has about 160,000 clones, about 80% appearing once. The source material was PBMCs. The receptors here all came from a man aged 35 to 55 in good health and CMV-seronegative. The CDR3 runs from the conserved cysteine through the conserved F or W. Fields, in order: clone size, V gene, J gene, D gene, CDR3 DNA, CDR3 protein. The D gene is left open where the match is weak. Not all rows give a size; the values are once, few, many and, for expanded clones, a class.

NA,TRBV9,TRBJ2-3,NA,TGTGCCAGCAGCGTAAGTGGGGGCCTAGATACGCAGTATTTT,CASSVSGGLDTQYF
NA,TRBV5-1,TRBJ1-3,NA,TGCGCCAGCAGCTTGGAGGGGGGGGCCTTCTCTGGAAACACCATATATTTT,CASSLEGGAFSGNTIYF
NA,TRBV6-6,TRBJ2-7,TRBD1,TGTGCCAGCAGTCCCCTGGGGACAGGGTATCAAGAGCAGTACTTC,CASSPLGTGYQEQYF
NA,TRBV6-1,TRBJ1-5,NA,TGTGCCAGCAGTGACCCAGCTTCCAGGGGTTCGAATCAGCCCCAGCATTTT,CASSDPASRGSNQPQHF
NA,TRBV7-9,TRBJ1-2,NA,TGTTCCAGCAGCTTAGGACAGTATGGCTACACCTTC,CSSSLGQYGYTF
NA,TRBV6-1,TRBJ2-1,NA,TGTGCCTTTAATGTGGGGGCTGAGCAGTTCTTC,CAFNVGAEQFF
NA,TRBV6-5,TRBJ1-1,TRBD1,TGTGCCAGCAGTTACTCGGGACAGGGAGGCACTGAAGCTTTCTTT,CASSYSGQGGTEAFF
NA,TRBV6-1,TRBJ1-6,NA,TGTGCCAGCAGTGATAATAATTCACCCCTCCACTTT,CASSDNNSPLHF
NA,TRBV11-2,TRBJ1-3,NA,TGTGCCAGCAGCCCGGGGAAAGGTGGAAACACCATATATTTT,CASSPGKGGNTIYF
NA,TRBV7-9,TRBJ1-2,TRBD1,TGTGCCAGCAGCTTAGAGGTGGACAGGGAGATAAATGGCTACACCTTC,CASSLEVDREINGYTF
once,TRBV9,TRBJ1-1,NA,TGTGCCAGCAGTGGATGGGAGGGGTCGGCGAACACTGAAGCTTTCTTT,CASSGWEGSANTEAFF
NA,TRBV9,TRBJ2-7,TRBD1,TGTGCCAGCAGCGGCTCCCGGGACAGGGCCTACGAGCAGTACTTC,CASSGSRDRAYEQYF
NA,TRBV7-9,TRBJ2-1,TRBD2,TGTGCCAGCAGCTTAGTGTTTATGTTTCGGGAGGTTGACAATGAGCAGTTCTTC,CASSLVFMFREVDNEQFF
NA,TRBV13,TRBJ1-2,TRBD1,TGTGCCAGCAGCTTGGACAGGGACCCCCTACCCTATGGCTACACCTTC,CASSLDRDPLPYGYTF